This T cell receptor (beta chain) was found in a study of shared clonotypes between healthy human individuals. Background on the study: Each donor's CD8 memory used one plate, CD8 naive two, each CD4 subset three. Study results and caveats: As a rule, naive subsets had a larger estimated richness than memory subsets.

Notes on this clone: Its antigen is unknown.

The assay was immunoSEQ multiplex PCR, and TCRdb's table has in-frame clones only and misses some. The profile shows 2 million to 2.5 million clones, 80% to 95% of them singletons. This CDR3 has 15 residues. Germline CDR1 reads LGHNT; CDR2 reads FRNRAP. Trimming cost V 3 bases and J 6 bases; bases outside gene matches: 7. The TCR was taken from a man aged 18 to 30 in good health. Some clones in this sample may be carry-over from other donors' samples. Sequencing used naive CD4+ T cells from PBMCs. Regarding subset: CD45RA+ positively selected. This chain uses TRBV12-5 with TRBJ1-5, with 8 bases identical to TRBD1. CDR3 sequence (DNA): TGTGCTAGTGGTTTAGGACAGGGCGTCGGTCAGCCCCAGCATTTT. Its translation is CASGLGQGVGQPQHF.